The TCR beta chain described here comes from a study of blood T cell repertoires in COVID-19. The CDR3 consists of 13 residues. V was cut by 5 bases and J by 0 bases, with 5 bases left in between. Per germline, CDR1 SGHTA and CDR2 FQGTGA. Some clones are missing from TCRdb's copy, which holds only in-frame ones; the method was immunoSEQ multiplex PCR. The data hold more than 250,000 clones, with approximately 80% observed a single time. The rearrangement uses TRBV7-3 and TRBJ1-5, with D unresolved. The clonotype was recovered from a man aged 40-55 years who had been exposed to COVID-19. Material for sequencing was PBMCs or T cells enriched from blood (not recorded which). Written as DNA, the CDR3 is TGTGCCAGCAGCCCTAATAGCAATCAGCCCCAGCATTTT. Translation gives CASSPNSNQPQHF.